The next 25 T cell receptor beta chains were all read from a single sample in a study of blood T cell repertoires in COVID-19. Data came from immunoSEQ multiplex PCR; TCRdb stores just in-frame clones and leaves some out. The table includes around 270,000 clones, 80% to 90% detected once. The sequenced sample was PBMCs or T cells enriched from blood (not recorded which). These receptors all come from a woman aged 40 to 55 who had been exposed to COVID-19.

V and J are TRBV5-5 and TRBJ1-2; unclear D gene. V was cut by 0 bases and J by 3 bases, with 12 bases left in between. The CDR3 consists of 15 residues. The germline CDR1 and CDR2 sequences are SGHKS and YYEKEE (reference sequence). The CDR3 bases are TGTGCCAGCAGCTTGGGCGGGAACCCCGACTATGGCTACACCTTC. The encoded protein is CASSLGGNPDYGYTF.

The rearrangement uses TRBV29-1 and TRBJ2-1, with a weak D call TRBD1 (5 bases). CDR1 and CDR2 (germline): SQVTM, ANQGSEA. This CDR3 has 14 residues. Between the trimmed V and J ends, which lost 6 bases and 9 bases, there was a span of 21 bases. CDR3 sequence (DNA): TGCAGCGTGGTCCTCCGACAGTATAGGGGTGAGCAGTTCTTC. Translation gives CSVVLRQYRGEQFF.

This clone has a handful of counts. J is TRBJ1-2 and V is TRBV2, with D possibly matching TRBD1 (6 bases). Germline CDR1 SNHLY, CDR2 FYNNEI. The CDR3 covers 12 residues. Trimming left V 6 bases short and J 5 bases short, with 10 bases between. The CDR3 DNA reads TGTGCCAGCAGCTCAGGGGAATATGGCTACACCTTC. Its protein product is CASSSGEYGYTF.

This sequence joins TRBV28 and TRBJ2-7; 10 nucleotides line up with TRBD1. CDR3 length equals 15 residues. Germline-derived CDR1 and CDR2 are MDHEN and SYDVKM. J was trimmed by 2 bases and V by 4 bases; bases with no gene match: 5. CDR3: CASSSGTGVPYEQYF. The CDR3 coding sequence is TGTGCCAGCAGTTCCGGGACAGGGGTTCCCTACGAGCAGTACTTC.

The rearrangement joins TRBV29-1 to TRBJ1-1; TRBD1 is a possible D gene (5 bases). Deletions cut 4 bases from V and 0 bases from J, with 9 bases between. The CDR3 loop spans 13 amino acids. CDR1 is SQVTM and CDR2 is ANQGSEA in the germline V gene. This CDR3 reads CSVAQGVNTEAFF. The CDR3 coding sequence is TGCAGCGTTGCGCAGGGCGTGAACACTGAAGCTTTCTTT. Variable domain in full (rest from reference TRBV29-1 and TRBJ1-1): SAVISQKPSRDICQRGTSLTIQCQVDSQVTMMFWYRQQPGQSLTLIATANQGSEATYESGFVIDKFPISRPNLTFSTLTVSNMSPEDSSIYLCSVAQGVNTEAFFGQGTRLTVV.

V gene TRBV28 combines with J gene TRBJ1-2; D call uncertain. Germline V gene lookup returns CDR1 MDHEN and CDR2 SYDVKM. V lost 8 bases, J lost 2 bases, and 12 bases lay in between. The CDR3 extends over 13 amino acids. The CDR3 nucleotides are TGTGCCAGCGGGGAGGGAACAAACTATGGCTACACCTTC. Its protein is CASGEGTNYGYTF.

The chain uses TRBV24-1 and TRBJ2-1, with TRBD2 identical over 11 bases. Per germline, CDR1 KGHDR and CDR2 SFDVKD. The CDR3 loop spans 17 amino acids. J lost 5 bases, V lost 3 bases, and 8 bases had no gene match. In nucleotides, the CDR3 is TGTGCCACCAGTGATCTGGGACTAGCGGACCCCCACAATGAGCAGTTCTTC. This gives the protein CATSDLGLADPHNEQFF.

The CDR3 sequence: CASSFPSGGRDTEAFF. The CDR3 region has the DNA TGTGCCAGCAGCTTCCCATCAGGGGGTAGAGACACTGAAGCTTTCTTT. This sequence joins TRBV7-2 and TRBJ1-1, with 7 bases identical to TRBD1. The CDR3 extends over 16 amino acids. Germline CDR1 reads SGHTA; CDR2 reads FQGNSA. With 3 bases clipped from V and 3 bases from J, the junction kept 10 bases outside the gene matches.

J is TRBJ1-1 and V is TRBV4-1; the match to TRBD1 covers 7 bases. Unmatched junction bases numbered 6, after V lost 6 bases and J lost 5 bases. CDR1 and CDR2 (germline): MGHRA, YSYEKL. The CDR3 covers 13 residues. For the CDR3, the DNA is TGCGCCAGCAGTAGGCAGGGGGTAACTGAAGCTTTCTTT. Translation gives CASSRQGVTEAFF.

This chain joins TRBV6-5 and TRBJ1-2; D possibly corresponds to TRBD1 (5 bases). The CDR3 loop spans 14 amino acids. Germline V gene sequence: CDR1 MNHEY, CDR2 SVGAGI. With 5 bases removed from V and 2 bases from J, the gap between germline ends came to 12 bases. The CDR3 nucleotides read TGTGCCAGCAGTCCCGCGGGGCCAAACTATGGCTACACCTTC. Its translation is CASSPAGPNYGYTF.

The chain links TRBV27 to TRBJ1-2, with D perhaps matching TRBD1 (5 bases). The V end lost 0 bases, the J end lost 5 bases, and 7 bases lay between the germline ends. This CDR3 contains 13 residues. Germline V gene sequence: CDR1 MNHEY, CDR2 SMNVEV (reference sequence). CDR3 in amino acids: CASSLSGLYGYTF. CDR3 nucleotides: TGTGCCAGCAGTTTATCGGGGCTGTATGGCTACACCTTC.

This clone has just a few counts. The V call is TRBV19, the J call TRBJ1-5, with a possible D match to TRBD1 (5 bases). The CDR3 runs 16 residues. Trimming took off 0 bases at V and 0 bases at J, with 9 bases between the two ends. In germline, CDR1 is LNHDA, CDR2 SQIVND (reference sequence). CDR3 in amino acids: CASSIDSGDSNQPQHF. The CDR3 DNA reads TGTGCCAGTAGTATAGATTCGGGGGATAGCAATCAGCCCCAGCATTTT. Supplemented by reference TRBV19 and TRBJ1-5, the full variable domain reads DGGITQSPKYLFRKEGQNVTLSCEQNLNHDAMYWYRQDPGQGLRLIYYSQIVNDFQKGDIAEGYSVSREKKESFPLTVTSAQKNPTAFYLCASSIDSGDSNQPQHFGDGTRLSIL.

V usage is TRBV2 and J usage is TRBJ2-5; 8 bases match TRBD1. The junction had 7 bases not matched to a gene; V was cut back by 9 bases and J by 4 bases. Per the germline V gene, CDR1 is SNHLY and CDR2 is FYNNEI. The CDR3 is 13 amino acids. The CDR3 protein is CASGQGSAETQYF. The DNA for the CDR3 is TGTGCCAGTGGACAGGGATCAGCAGAGACCCAGTACTTC.

The chain has TRBV5-5 and TRBJ1-2, with D perhaps matching TRBD1 (6 bases). CDR1 is SGHKS and CDR2 is YYEKEE in the germline V gene (reference sequence). The CDR3 sequence is 13 residues long. The ends were cut back, 7 bases at V and 4 bases at J, with 14 bases in the middle. The CDR3 region is CASGTEDSYGYTF. The CDR3 bases are TGTGCCAGCGGCACCGAGGACAGCTATGGCTACACCTTC.

V and J are TRBV6-6 and TRBJ2-5, with TRBD1 matching over 7 bases. J lost 7 bases, V lost 9 bases, and 11 bases had no gene match. Germline CDR1 MNHNY, CDR2 SVGAGI (reference sequence). The CDR3 totals 13 residues. The CDR3 nucleotides read TGTGCCAGTGAACGCAGATCAGGGGGGACCCAGTACTTC. It is translated as CASERRSGGTQYF.

This rearrangement joins TRBV6-5 to TRBJ1-6, with 7 bases lining up with TRBD1. This CDR3 contains 16 residues. Trimming took 3 bases from V and 5 from J; bases not matched to a gene: 7. Germline V gene data show CDR1 as MNHEY and CDR2 as SVGAGI. The CDR3 DNA reads as TGTGCCAGCAGTTATAGAGGGGGCAACCATAATTCACCCCTCCACTTT. Translated: CASSYRGGNHNSPLHF.

The CDR3 nucleotides read TGTGCCAGCAGCGCTCAGGAAAAACTGTTTTTT. It encodes CASSAQEKLFF. The rearrangement links TRBV7-8 to TRBJ1-4; D is unclear. Germline lookup yields CDR1 SGHVS and CDR2 FQNEAQ. The CDR3 totals 11 residues. The V end was cut by 5 bases, the J end by 8 bases, with 6 bases between.

This rearrangement joins TRBV5-1 to TRBJ2-1, with D possibly matching TRBD1 (5 bases). From germline, CDR1 is SGHRS and CDR2 YFSETQ. The CDR3 runs to 14 residues. V shed 0 bases and J shed 5 bases, with 9 bases lying between them. The CDR3 nucleotides read TGCGCCAGCAGCTTGGAAGGGGTCGACAATGAGCAGTTCTTC. Translating it yields CASSLEGVDNEQFF.

J is TRBJ2-3 and V is TRBV5-4; maybe TRBD1 (5 bases). CDR3 length equals 16 residues. Germline V lookup: CDR1 SGHNT, CDR2 YYREEE (reference sequence). Trimming stripped 4 bases from V and 2 bases from J, with 17 bases between. The CDR3 loop is CASSPRQTLFTDTQYF. The CDR3 DNA reads TGTGCCAGCAGCCCTCGACAGACCCTTTTCACAGATACGCAGTATTTT.

The J gene is TRBJ2-3, the V gene TRBV5-1; the D is unclear. V gave up 1 base and J gave up 4 bases, with 7 bases separating them. Germline CDR1 is SGHRS and CDR2 is YFSETQ. CDR3 length equals 13 residues. The DNA of the CDR3 is TGCGCCAGCAGCTTGTCCCTCTCAGATACGCAGTATTTT. This sequence encodes CASSLSLSDTQYF.

The V call is TRBV5-4, the J call TRBJ1-3, with D possibly TRBD1 on 6 matching bases. This CDR3 is 15 amino acids long. Germline CDR1 and CDR2: SGHNT and YYREEE (reference sequence). Trimming took off 4 bases at V and 1 base at J, with 12 bases between the two ends. In DNA form, the CDR3 reads TGTGCCAGCAGCCCCGATACAGGGTCTGGAAACACCATATATTTT. Translating gives CASSPDTGSGNTIYF.

This clone occurred once. J is TRBJ2-1 and V is TRBV4-3; 8 nucleotides agree with TRBD1. The CDR3 spans 15 residues. V shed 0 bases and J 6 bases; nucleotides not matched to a gene: 4. Germline CDR1 is LGHNA and CDR2 is YSLEER. The CDR3 sequence: CASSQEIDRGNEQFF. The CDR3 DNA is TGCGCCAGCAGCCAAGAAATCGACAGGGGCAATGAGCAGTTCTTC.

This rearrangement joins TRBV15 to TRBJ2-3; 11 nucleotides align to TRBD2. Germline V gives CDR1 LNHNV, CDR2 YYDKDF (reference sequence). Trimming cost V 3 bases and J 2 bases; bases outside gene matches: 4. The CDR3 runs 16 residues. The CDR3 loop is CATSRGLAEHTDTQYF. For the CDR3, the DNA is TGTGCCACCAGCAGGGGACTAGCGGAACACACAGATACGCAGTATTTT.

The chain combines TRBV3-1 (or the pseudogene TRBV3-2) with TRBJ2-5; 12 bases map to TRBD2. V gave up 3 bases and J gave up 6 bases; unmatched junction bases: 8. The CDR3 totals 16 residues. Per the germline V gene, CDR1 is LGHDT and CDR2 is YNNKEL (reference sequence). The DNA for the CDR3 is TGTGCCAGCAGCCATGGACTAGCGGGGAGGGGAAAGACCCAGTACTTC. It specifies CASSHGLAGRGKTQYF.

This clone came up once. This chain uses TRBV18 with TRBJ2-2, with 9 bases lining up with TRBD1. The CDR3 extends over 16 amino acids. Trimming removed 4 bases from V and 9 bases from J; junction bases left unmatched: 12. CDR1 is KGHSH, CDR2 LQKENI, per germline. The CDR3: CASSRTDDRGIRELFF. In nucleotides, the CDR3 is TGTGCCAGCTCACGAACCGACGACAGGGGGATAAGGGAGCTGTTTTTT. The full variable domain, completed using reference TRBV18 and TRBJ2-2, is NAGVMQNPRHLVRRRGQEARLRCSPMKGHSHVYWYRQLPEEGLKFMVYLQKENIIDESGMPKERFSAEFPKEGPSILRIQQVVRGDSAAYFCASSRTDDRGIRELFFGEGSRLTVL.